The rows below give T cell receptor beta chains drawn from one sample of a study of cytomegalovirus exposure and HLA in healthy donors. Generated by immunoSEQ multiplex PCR, the TCRdb table keeps only in-frame clones and is missing some. Counted here are tens of thousands of clones, under 80% occurring once; the ten biggest clones make up approximately 1.4%. Sequencing used PBMCs. The receptors were gathered from a male donor in good health and CMV-seronegative. Each CDR3 is given with its conserved first and last residue. The order of the fields is clone size, J gene, D gene, V gene, CDR3 DNA, CDR3 protein. D genes are given only for firm matches. Where a row states a size, it is once, few, many or the class of an expanded clone; other rows omit it.

-,TRBJ1-4,-,TRBV28,TGTGCCAGCGCGGGCGAAAAACTGTTTTTT,CASAGEKLFF
few,TRBJ2-3,-,TRBV6-1,TGTGCCAGCAGTGACGGGGTGTGGGATACGCAGTATTTT,CASSDGVWDTQYF
-,TRBJ1-1,-,TRBV19,TGTGCCAGTAGCACAACAGAGAACACTGAAGCTTTCTTT,CASSTTENTEAFF
few,TRBJ2-1,-,TRBV5-8,TGTGCCAGCACGAGGCTAAGGTCTTTCAGTGAGCAGTTCTTC,CASTRLRSFSEQFF
few,TRBJ1-6,-,TRBV5-6,TGTGCCAGCAGCTTCTGGAGGGGTCCTTTGCATTCACCCCTCCACTTT,CASSFWRGPLHSPLHF
-,TRBJ1-2,-,TRBV28,TGTGCCAGCCTCCCCCCCCGTATGAGCGGCTATGGCTACACCTTC,CASLPPRMSGYGYTF
-,TRBJ2-1,TRBD2,TRBV10-3,TGTGCCATCAGTGGGGGAGGACTAGCGGAGAATGAGCAGTTCTTC,CAISGGGLAENEQFF
-,TRBJ2-1,-,TRBV18,TGTGCCAGCTCACTAGGACAGCTATCCTACAATGAGCAGTTCTTC,CASSLGQLSYNEQFF
-,TRBJ1-1,TRBD1,TRBV6-5,TGTGCCAGCAGTTACTCCGGGACAGGGGACACTGAAGCTTTCTTT,CASSYSGTGDTEAFF
-,TRBJ2-3,-,TRBV21-1,TGTGCCAGCAGCCTCCTGGCGGAGGGCACAGATACGCAGTATTTT,CASSLLAEGTDTQYF